Following are 13 T cell receptor beta chains from one sample sequenced in a study of CD8 T cells in Susac syndrome. The authors reverse transcribed 0.5 to 1 ug RNA with random hexamers. TCRdb processed the immunoSEQ multiplex PCR reads anew with MiXCR; each CDR3 protein has one entry. The sample yields roughly 200,000 distinct CDR3 sequences, approximately 96% seen once. The sequenced sample was CD8+ T cells from PBMCs. The receptor set was obtained from a human donor with multiple sclerosis.

The chain couples TRBV9 to TRBJ2-7; unclear D gene. Germline V lookup: CDR1 SGDLS, CDR2 YYNGEE. The length of the CDR3 is 13 residues. Trimming removed 0 bases at V and 5 bases at J, with 9 bases between. CDR3 nucleotides: TGTGCCAGCAGCGTAGGTGACGGAGACGAGCAGTACTTC. This codes for CASSVGDGDEQYF.

The chain links TRBV3-1 to TRBJ1-1; 8 nucleotides align to TRBD1. The germline V gene encodes CDR1 LGHDT and CDR2 YNNKEL (reference sequence). This CDR3 has 14 residues. V trimming: 2 bases; J trimming: 10 bases; junction bases outside the gene matches: 9. The CDR3 spells CASSQFGTGRVAFF. The CDR3, as DNA: TGTGCCAGCAGCCAATTTGGGACAGGAAGAGTAGCTTTCTTT.

The V and J genes are TRBV9 and TRBJ1-1; no reliable D call. The CDR3 is 15 amino acids. Trimming removed 3 bases from V and 2 bases from J, with 14 bases in between. Per germline, CDR1 SGDLS and CDR2 YYNGEE. The CDR3 bases are TGTGCCAGCAGCGCCGGGCCGGCGGGAAACACTGAAGCTTTCTTT. Amino acid sequence: CASSAGPAGNTEAFF.

J is TRBJ2-3 and V is TRBV14; D remains unclear. Per the germline V gene, CDR1 is SGHDN and CDR2 is FVKESK. V lost 1 base, J lost 0 bases, and 11 bases lay in between. The CDR3 covers 16 residues. The CDR3 is CASSQATYTSTDTQYF. In DNA, the CDR3 is TGTGCCAGCAGCCAAGCGACATATACCAGCACAGATACGCAGTATTTT.

The V and J genes are TRBV29-1 and TRBJ1-3; no clear D gene. Germline CDR1 reads SQVTM; CDR2 reads ANQGSEA. The CDR3 spans 13 residues. The V end was cut by 4 bases, the J end by 1 base, with 8 bases between. The CDR3, as DNA: TGCAGCGTTGTACTGGGTTCTGGAAACACCATATATTTT. It yields the protein CSVVLGSGNTIYF.

This chain joins TRBV5-1 and TRBJ2-7; D might be TRBD1 (5 bases). The CDR3 extends over 16 amino acids. Trimming cost V 4 bases and J 0 bases, with 17 bases left between them. Germline loops: CDR1 SGHRS, CDR2 YFSETQ. The CDR3 bases are TGCGCCAGCAGCAGCTCACGCCAGGGTTACTCCTACGAGCAGTACTTC. Residues: CASSSSRQGYSYEQYF.

This chain joins TRBV29-1 and TRBJ1-1; 7 nucleotides align to TRBD1. The CDR3 consists of 17 residues. The germline V gene has CDR1 SQVTM and CDR2 ANQGSEA. V shed 3 bases and J 6 bases; nucleotides not matched to a gene: 19. The CDR3 loop is CSVDNGGTENPTPEAFF. The CDR3 DNA reads as TGCAGCGTTGACAATGGCGGGACAGAAAACCCAACTCCTGAAGCTTTCTTT. Full variable domain (rest looked up from reference TRBV29-1 and TRBJ1-1): SAVISQKPSRDICQRGTSLTIQCQVDSQVTMMFWYRQQPGQSLTLIATANQGSEATYESGFVIDKFPISRPNLTFSTLTVSNMSPEDSSIYLCSVDNGGTENPTPEAFFGQGTRLTVV.

The genes are TRBV12-3 or TRBV12-4 and TRBJ2-1, with D hard to call. The V and J ends lost 1 base and 7 bases respectively, with 11 bases between them. This CDR3 comprises 14 residues. The CDR3 sequence: CASSLGRPINEQFF. Here the CDR3 DNA reads TGTGCCAGCAGTTTAGGGCGGCCTATAAATGAGCAGTTCTTC.

The chain links TRBV2 to TRBJ2-7, with D possibly matching TRBD1 (5 bases). There are 14 residues in the CDR3. V was cut by 3 bases and J by 4 bases, with 13 bases left in between. Germline CDR1 reads SNHLY; CDR2 reads FYNNEI. The CDR3 sequence is CASSEQGQGYEQYF. In DNA, the CDR3 is TGTGCCAGCAGTGAGCAGGGCCAAGGGTACGAGCAGTACTTC. Full variable domain (missing parts from reference TRBV2 and TRBJ2-7): EPEVTQTPSHQVTQMGQEVILRCVPISNHLYFYWYRQILGQKVEFLVSFYNNEISEKSEIFDDQFSVERPDGSNFTLKIRSTKLEDSAMYFCASSEQGQGYEQYFGPGTRLTVT.

The rearrangement links TRBV3-1 to TRBJ1-5, with D maybe TRBD1 (6 bases). Germline CDR1 LGHDT, CDR2 YNNKEL (reference sequence). CDR3 length: 15 residues. The ends were cut back, 0 bases at V and 5 bases at J, with 11 bases in the middle. CDR3 in amino acids: CASSQDWGPYQPQHF. CDR3 nucleotide sequence: TGTGCCAGCAGCCAAGACTGGGGGCCGTATCAGCCCCAGCATTTT. Drawing the rest from reference TRBV3-1 and TRBJ1-5, the complete variable domain is DTAVSQTPKYLVTQMGNDKSIKCEQNLGHDTMYWYKQDSKKFLKIMFSYNNKELIINETVPNRFSPKSPDKAHLNLHINSLELGDSAVYFCASSQDWGPYQPQHFGDGTRLSIL.

This chain links TRBV29-1 with TRBJ2-6; TRBD1 aligns across 10 bases. The V gene's germline CDR1 is SQVTM and CDR2 ANQGSEA. CDR3 length: 16 residues. V lost 7 bases, J lost 0 bases, and 6 bases stayed unmatched. This CDR3 is CSATGTGDSGANVLTF. For the CDR3, the DNA is TGCAGCGCCACCGGGACAGGGGACTCTGGGGCCAACGTCCTGACTTTC.

The gene calls are TRBV29-1 and TRBJ1-2; 9 positions agree with TRBD1. CDR3 length equals 11 residues. Germline V CDR1 and CDR2: SQVTM, ANQGSEA. Trimming cost V 7 bases and J 4 bases; bases outside gene matches: 1. CDR3 coding DNA: TGCAGCGAACAGGGGGCCTATGGCTACACCTTC. Translated, it gives CSEQGAYGYTF.

The CDR3 bases are TGTGCCAGCAGCCGAGAAACCGGGACAATTAACCAAGAGACCCAGTACTTC. This gives the protein CASSRETGTINQETQYF. The V and J genes are TRBV13 and TRBJ2-5; possible D gene TRBD1, 6 bases. Germline values: CDR1 PRHDT, CDR2 FYEKMQ (reference sequence). V lost 5 bases and J lost 0, with 19 bases in between. This CDR3 region has 17 residues.